The 4 T cell receptor beta chains below come from one sample, sequenced in a study of graft-versus-host responses after intestinal transplantation. These receptors' targets are unknown. Generated by immunoSEQ multiplex PCR, the TCRdb table keeps only in-frame clones and is missing some. The sample carries 85,000 to 130,000 clones, roughly 87% recorded once. The sequenced sample was unstimulated CD4+ T cells sorted from spleen or lymph node cells, obtained before intestinal transplant. The receptors were gathered from a human donor who received an intestinal transplant.

As to this clone: The same CDR3 can be traced to other DNA sequences in this sample. J is TRBJ2-5 and V is TRBV7-3; a possible D gene is TRBD1 (5 bases). Trimming removed 3 bases at V and 2 bases at J, with 7 bases between. The CDR3 is made up of 13 amino acids. Germline CDR1 and CDR2: SGHTA and FQGTGA. The CDR3 coding sequence is TGTGCCAGCAGCTTCTCAGGGCAAGAGACCCAGTACTTC. This gives the protein CASSFSGQETQYF.

The chain uses TRBV4-1 and TRBJ2-3, with 7 bases fitting TRBD1. After removal of 1 base from V and 6 bases from J, the junction contained 10 bases not matched to a gene. The CDR3 spans 16 residues. Germline V gives CDR1 MGHRA, CDR2 YSYEKL. The CDR3 sequence: CASSQAQGVGPDTQYF. The CDR3 nucleotides read TGCGCCAGCAGCCAAGCGCAGGGGGTCGGACCGGATACGCAGTATTTT.

The chain uses TRBV18 and TRBJ2-7; 8 nucleotides line up with TRBD1. J was trimmed by 3 bases and V by 3 bases; bases with no gene match: 7. The CDR3 runs to 15 residues. Germline values: CDR1 KGHSH, CDR2 LQKENI. CDR3 protein: CASSPTGQGFYEQYF. CDR3 nucleotides: TGTGCCAGCTCACCTACAGGACAGGGTTTCTACGAGCAGTACTTC.

The rearrangement links TRBV28 to TRBJ2-7; TRBD2 matches at 11 bases. The CDR3 runs to 17 residues. The germline V gene has CDR1 MDHEN and CDR2 SYDVKM. The junction had 13 bases not matched to a gene; V was cut back by 5 bases and J by 4 bases. The CDR3 is CASSPHPTSGKKYEQYF. DNA for the CDR3: TGTGCCAGCAGTCCACACCCGACTAGCGGGAAGAAATACGAGCAGTACTTC.